A few counts support the clone carrying this T cell receptor beta chain. The sample is drawn from a study of blood T cell repertoires in COVID-19. Turning to the study itself: Acute and convalescent COVID-19 samples came from the United States, Italy and Spain. In each case, the material was cDNA or gDNA derived from T cells, B-cell-depleted T cells, or PBMCs.

As originally analysed: Reference gene primers were amplified, and this amplification served to estimate nucleated cell counts. Only in-frame clones appear in the TCRdb table, and some are missing; sequencing was by immunoSEQ multiplex PCR. For V, J and clone size, that table is used; D and trimming come from the DNA. Among 150,000 or so clones, 60% to 80% were seen once, and the ten largest hold about 2.9%. The age range of participants was about 18 to 95 years, with residence in about two dozen US areas. Germline lookup yields CDR1 SGHKS and CDR2 YYEKEE (reference sequence). The CDR3 length is 15 residues. V was cut by 5 bases and J by 2 bases, with 16 bases left in between.

V usage is TRBV5-5 and J usage is TRBJ1-2; possible D gene TRBD1, 5 bases. Specimen: PBMCs or T cells enriched from blood (not recorded which). This clonotype was obtained from a woman between 50 and 59 years old who had recovered from COVID-19. CDR3 loop: CASRTSISGNYGYTF. CDR3 coding DNA: TGTGCCAGCAGGACATCCATCTCAGGGAACTATGGCTACACCTTC.